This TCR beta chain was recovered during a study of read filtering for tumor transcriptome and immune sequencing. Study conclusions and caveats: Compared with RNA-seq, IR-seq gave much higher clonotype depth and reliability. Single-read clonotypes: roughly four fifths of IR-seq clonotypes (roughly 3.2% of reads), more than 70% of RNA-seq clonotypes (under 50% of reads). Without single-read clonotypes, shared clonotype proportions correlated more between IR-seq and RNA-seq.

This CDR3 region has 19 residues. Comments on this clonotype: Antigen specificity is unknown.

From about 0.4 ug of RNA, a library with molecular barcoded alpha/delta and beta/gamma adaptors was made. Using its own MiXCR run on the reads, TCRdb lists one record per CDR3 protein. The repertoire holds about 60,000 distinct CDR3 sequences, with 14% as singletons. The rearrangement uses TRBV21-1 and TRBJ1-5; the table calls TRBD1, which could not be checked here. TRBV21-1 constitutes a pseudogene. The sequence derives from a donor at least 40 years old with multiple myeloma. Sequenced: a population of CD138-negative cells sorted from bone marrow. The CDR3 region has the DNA TGTGCCAGCAGCAACGGAGGCGGGACGGAACTTTATAGCAATCAGCCCCAGCATTTT. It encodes CASSNGGGTELYSNQPQHF.